The rows below give T cell receptor beta chains drawn from one sample of a study of blood T cell repertoires in COVID-19. The protocol was immunoSEQ multiplex PCR, while the TCRdb copy is restricted to in-frame clones and leaves out a portion. The sample carries hundreds of thousands of clones, around nine tenths recorded once. Specimen: peripheral blood. These receptors originate from a woman in her late teens or twenties who had recovered from COVID-19. Both conserved end residues are part of each CDR3. Fields, in order: J gene, clone size, D gene, V gene, CDR3 protein, CDR3 DNA. D genes are given only for firm matches. The size entry is marked missing in some rows and otherwise reads once, few, many or a size class.

TRBJ2-1 NA NA TRBV27 CASSIRVPYNEQFF TGTGCCAGCAGCATCAGGGTTCCCTACAATGAGCAGTTCTTC
TRBJ2-5 NA TRBD2 TRBV6-1 CASSEMASGRARETQYF TGTGCCAGCAGTGAAATGGCTAGCGGGAGGGCGCGGGAGACCCAGTACTTC
TRBJ1-1 NA NA TRBV7-9 CASKLRGMNTEAFF TGTGCCAGCAAGCTTCGTGGTATGAACACTGAAGCTTTCTTT
TRBJ1-2 few NA TRBV11-2 CASSLIPSSGGYTF TGTGCCAGCAGCTTAATCCCCTCCAGCGGCGGCTACACCTTC
TRBJ2-5 NA NA TRBV7-8 CASSLYGRETQYF TGTGCCAGCAGCTTATACGGTAGAGAGACCCAGTACTTC
TRBJ2-5 NA TRBD2 TRBV11-3 CASSPLTSGSKETQYF TGTGCCAGCAGCCCCTTGACTAGCGGGAGCAAGGAGACCCAGTACTTC
TRBJ1-2 NA NA TRBV7-2 CASSSNRDGYTF TGTGCCAGCAGCTCAAACAGGGATGGCTACACCTTC
TRBJ1-2 NA TRBD1 TRBV15 CATALDRVNYGYTF TGTGCCACCGCCCTAGACAGGGTTAACTATGGCTACACCTTC
TRBJ1-5 NA NA TRBV19 CASTERSNQPQHF TGTGCCAGTACGGAGAGAAGCAATCAGCCCCAGCATTTT
TRBJ1-1 NA TRBD1 TRBV5-6 CASSLRTGGILGYTEAFF TGTGCCAGCAGCCTTCGGACAGGTGGTATTTTGGGGTACACTGAAGCTTTCTTT
TRBJ1-6 NA TRBD1 TRBV4-3 CASSQDLSQGASPLHF TGCGCCAGCAGCCAAGATCTTAGTCAGGGGGCGTCACCCCTCCACTTT
TRBJ2-6 NA NA TRBV7-7 CASTKQGGPSGANVLTF TGTGCCAGCACCAAACAGGGGGGGCCCTCTGGGGCCAACGTCCTGACTTTC
TRBJ1-1 once NA TRBV24-1 CATSDGALPEAFF TGTGCCACCAGCGATGGGGCCTTACCTGAAGCTTTCTTT
TRBJ1-2 NA NA TRBV9 CASSVAGAPYGYTF TGTGCCAGCAGCGTAGCAGGGGCTCCCTATGGCTACACCTTC
TRBJ1-1 once TRBD1 TRBV7-2 CASSLYRGTEAFF TGTGCCAGCAGCTTATACAGGGGAACTGAAGCTTTCTTT
TRBJ1-2 NA TRBD1 TRBV19 CASSSVTGVSGYTF TGTGCCAGTAGTTCTGTGACAGGGGTCTCTGGCTACACCTTC
TRBJ1-2 NA NA TRBV7-2 CASSLDWGPGYTF TGTGCCAGCAGCTTAGATTGGGGGCCTGGCTACACCTTC
TRBJ2-2 NA TRBD2 TRBV7-9 CASSAAGTRYTGELFF TGTGCCAGCAGCGCCGCCGGGACTAGATACACCGGGGAGCTGTTTTTT
TRBJ1-5 NA NA TRBV30 CAWSGQVLNQPQHF TGTGCCTGGAGTGGACAGGTTCTAAATCAGCCCCAGCATTTT
TRBJ1-3 NA TRBD1 TRBV6-6 CASSSGTGSSGNTIYF TGTGCCAGCAGTTCTGGGACAGGAAGCTCTGGAAACACCATATATTTT
TRBJ2-1 NA TRBD2 TRBV3-1/TRBV3-2 CASSHHTGGASGRAYAYNEQFF TGTGCCAGCAGCCACCACACCGGGGGGGCTAGCGGGAGGGCGTACGCCTACAATGAGCAGTTCTTC
TRBJ1-2 NA TRBD1 TRBV7-2 CASSPRGQGGGYTF TGTGCCAGCAGCCCCCGGGGACAGGGAGGAGGCTACACCTTC
TRBJ1-2 NA NA TRBV27 CASSSVGGGYTF TGTGCCAGCAGTTCCGTAGGAGGGGGCTACACCTTC
TRBJ2-2 NA TRBD1 TRBV5-6 CASSFRTGVNTGELFF TGTGCCAGCAGCTTTCGGACAGGGGTGAACACCGGGGAGCTGTTTTTT
TRBJ1-2 NA NA TRBV7-9 CASSQDAGAATTF TGTGCCAGCAGCCAGGATGCAGGGGCGGCTACGACCTTC
TRBJ1-2 NA NA TRBV4-1 CASSQESGYGYTF TGCGCCAGCAGCCAAGAATCGGGCTATGGCTACACCTTC
TRBJ2-6 NA TRBD2 TRBV7-2 CASSLAGGSLSGANVLTF TGTGCCAGCAGCTTAGCGGGAGGGTCACTATCTGGGGCCAACGTCCTGACTTTC
TRBJ1-1 NA NA TRBV6-2/TRBV6-3 CASSPGGPEAFF TGTGCCAGCAGCCCAGGCGGCCCCGAAGCTTTCTTT
TRBJ1-4 NA NA TRBV6-5 CASSYRGQEANEKLFF TGTGCCAGCAGTTATCGGGGTCAGGAGGCTAATGAAAAACTGTTTTTT
TRBJ2-5 few TRBD1 TRBV9 CASSEGQTLLRETQYF TGTGCCAGCAGCGAGGGACAGACCCTTTTGAGAGAGACCCAGTACTTC
TRBJ1-4 NA NA TRBV7-9 CASSTGTANEKLFF TGTGCCAGCAGCACAGGGACGGCTAATGAAAAACTGTTTTTT
TRBJ1-5 NA NA TRBV19 CASSIRGGRDQPQHF TGTGCCAGTAGTATCCGAGGGGGAAGGGATCAGCCCCAGCATTTT
TRBJ1-2 NA TRBD1 TRBV15 CATSRDLRQGDGYTF TGTGCCACCAGCAGAGATCTAAGACAGGGCGATGGCTACACCTTC
TRBJ1-1 NA NA TRBV5-1 CASSLVSRGNTEAFF TGCGCCAGCAGCTTGGTAAGCAGGGGGAACACTGAAGCTTTCTTT
TRBJ1-1 NA NA TRBV5-1 CASSLDGMNTEAFF TGCGCCAGCAGCTTGGACGGTATGAACACTGAAGCTTTCTTT
TRBJ1-3 NA NA TRBV9 CASSAETGWNTIYF TGTGCCAGCAGCGCCGAGACAGGCTGGAACACCATATATTTT
TRBJ2-2 NA TRBD1 TRBV6-5 CASSYLYGQDTGELFF TGTGCCAGCAGTTACTTATACGGACAGGACACCGGGGAGCTGTTTTTT
TRBJ2-3 NA TRBD2 TRBV11-3 CASSLRLAGGGDTQYF TGTGCCAGCAGCCTGAGACTAGCGGGAGGTGGGGATACGCAGTATTTT
TRBJ1-2 NA NA TRBV4-1 CASSQGGGRYGYTF TGCGCCAGCAGCCAAGGAGGAGGACGCTATGGCTACACCTTC